Included here is one T cell receptor (beta chain) sequence, with context. This sample is part of a study of patients and donors after allogeneic stem cell transplantation. One entry per CDR3 protein results from TCRdb running MiXCR on the RT-PCR reads. Altogether about a million distinct CDR3 sequences are present, about a sixth being singletons, with the ten largest covering 5% to 7.5%. The CDR3 runs to 17 residues. Germline assignment: CDR1 KGHDR and CDR2 SFDVKD. The V segment lost 4 bases and the J segment 3 bases; nucleotides outside the gene matches: 8. Sequencing was carried out using blood, either unsorted or a sorted T cell fraction (not recorded which). The J gene is TRBJ2-3, the V gene TRBV24-1; 11 bases are a match to TRBD2. This receptor was identified in a human donor who was either an allogeneic HSCT recipient or a stem cell or donor lymphocyte infusion donor (not recorded which). It is not recorded whose cells these are; they may come from a transplant donor. CDR3 in DNA: TGTGCCACCAGTGACTATCCGACTAGCGGGGTGACAGATACGCAGTATTTT. It specifies CATSDYPTSGVTDTQYF.